This entry features one T cell receptor (beta chain) sequence. Its antigen remains unidentified. Germline trimming cut 1 base from V and 11 bases from J; bases unmatched to any gene: 17. CDR3 length: 17 amino acids. CDR1 LGHNA and CDR2 YNFKEQ come from the germline V gene. A single record per CDR3 protein comes from TCRdb applying MiXCR to the 5' RACE reads. Here the sample spans roughly 1.6 million distinct CDR3 sequences, about 31% being singletons. The record originates from a study of identical twins. Study findings and constraints: Twins showed weaker excess sharing in their beta out-of-frame sequences. Modelling underestimated the level of out-of-frame TCR alpha sharing observed in monozygotic twins. Invariant MAIT and iNKT cells are populations that could partly confound zero-insertion analyses.

This chain uses TRBV4-2 with TRBJ2-5; 9 bases match TRBD2. The sample was cord blood. This clonotype originated in a newborn girl in good health. The CDR3 bases are TGTGCCAGCAGCCAAGTGTGGGCCCTAGCGGGGAACAATGAGCAGTACTTC. As protein: CASSQVWALAGNNEQYF.